Listed below are T cell receptor beta chains from one sample, sequenced in a study of neurological immune-mediated disorders. From the 5' RACE reads, TCRdb called clonotypes with MiXCR, one entry per CDR3 protein. The table records tens of thousands of distinct CDR3 sequences, 3.5% to 5.5% of them present only once. The material sequenced was PBMCs. The receptors stem from a man aged 25 to 45 with multiple sclerosis. Both conserved end residues are part of each CDR3. A D gene is named only where the DNA matches it firmly. Part of the rows lack a size; the others show once, few, many or a class for expanded clones.

D,V,size,J,CDR3,DNA
-,TRBV20-1,many,TRBJ2-3,CSASGEFTDTQYF,TGCAGTGCTAGCGGGGAATTCACAGATACGCAGTATTTT
TRBD1,TRBV30,-,TRBJ1-1,CAWSAKTGGVRGMRPTEAFF,TGTGCCTGGAGTGCTAAGACAGGGGGCGTCCGAGGTATGAGACCCACTGAAGCTTTCTTT
-,TRBV7-2,-,TRBJ2-4,CASSLETASAKNIQYF,TGTGCCAGCAGCTTAGAGACGGCCTCGGCCAAAAACATTCAGTACTTC
-,TRBV27,many,TRBJ1-1,CASSLLGQGEAFF,TGTGCCAGCAGTTTATTGGGGCAGGGCGAAGCTTTCTTT
TRBD2,TRBV5-1,many,TRBJ2-3,CASSYTSGTDTQYF,TGCGCCAGCAGTTATACTAGCGGCACAGATACGCAGTATTTT
-,TRBV5-1,many,TRBJ1-2,CASRATEYGYTF,TGCGCCAGCAGGGCTACAGAGTATGGCTACACCTTC
-,TRBV5-1,many,TRBJ2-7,CASSPTTGKPYYEQYF,TGCGCCAGCAGCCCGACGACAGGAAAACCCTACTACGAGCAGTACTTC
TRBD1,TRBV7-9,many,TRBJ1-4,CASRTGDEKLFF,TGTGCCAGCAGAACAGGGGATGAAAAACTGTTTTTT
-,TRBV7-8,many,TRBJ2-2,CASSPKNTGELFF,TGTGCCAGCAGCCCTAAGAACACCGGGGAGCTGTTTTTT
-,TRBV12-3/TRBV12-4,many,TRBJ2-3,CASSLSTDTQYF,TGTGCCAGCAGTTTGAGCACAGATACGCAGTATTTT
-,TRBV20-1,many,TRBJ2-2,CSARPAGNTGELFF,TGCAGTGCTAGACCAGCGGGGAACACCGGGGAGCTGTTTTTT
-,TRBV4-1,few,TRBJ1-1,CASSHPARGRRTEAFF,TGCGCCAGCAGCCACCCGGCCAGGGGACGCCGGACTGAAGCTTTCTTT
-,TRBV6-6,many,TRBJ1-1,CASRVGPKHAMNTEAFF,TGTGCCAGCCGCGTAGGGCCGAAGCATGCAATGAACACTGAAGCTTTCTTT
-,TRBV5-1,many,TRBJ2-7,CASAPLGRSYEQYF,TGCGCCAGCGCACCCCTAGGTAGGAGCTACGAGCAGTACTTC
-,TRBV18,many,TRBJ2-5,CASSPLQMYQETQYF,TGTGCCAGCTCACCACTACAGATGTACCAAGAGACCCAGTACTTC
-,TRBV5-1,many,TRBJ1-1,CASSLRGTYTEAFF,TGCGCCAGCAGTTTGAGGGGGACCTACACTGAAGCTTTCTTT
-,TRBV4-1,many,TRBJ1-5,CASSPGGAFSQPQHF,TGCGCCAGCAGCCCTGGGGGGGCTTTCAGCCAGCCCCAGCATTTT
-,TRBV6-6,many,TRBJ1-2,CASGAGYGYTF,TGTGCCAGCGGGGCAGGCTATGGCTACACCTTC
-,TRBV6-2/TRBV6-3,many,TRBJ2-3,CASSYLDPFTDTQYF,TGTGCCAGCAGTTACCTGGATCCGTTCACAGATACGCAGTATTTT
TRBD1,TRBV20-1,many,TRBJ1-2,CSARGTGQGGYTF,TGCAGTGCTAGGGGGACAGGGCAAGGTGGCTACACCTTC
-,TRBV5-6,-,TRBJ1-2,CASSSLRGAGYTF,TGTGCCAGCAGCTCTCTCCGAGGGGCTGGCTACACCTTC
TRBD1,TRBV5-5,many,TRBJ2-7,CASSPQGIHEQYF,TGTGCCAGCAGCCCACAGGGGATCCACGAGCAGTACTTC
-,TRBV5-1,-,TRBJ1-2,CASRTAGMPNYGYTF,TGCGCCAGCAGAACCGCAGGAATGCCTAACTATGGCTACACCTTC
-,TRBV7-9,many,TRBJ1-4,CASSQGRGVTAGELFF,TGTGCCAGCAGCCAGGGGCGTGGGGTCACTGCTGGGGAACTGTTTTTT
-,TRBV20-1,few,TRBJ2-1,CSARRKGDEQFF,TGCAGTGCTAGACGCAAGGGTGATGAGCAGTTCTTC
-,TRBV12-3/TRBV12-4,-,TRBJ2-1,CASSLRGDHYNEQFF,TGTGCCAGCAGTTTAAGGGGAGATCACTACAATGAGCAGTTCTTC
-,TRBV2,few,TRBJ1-3,CASSGGYLSSGNTIYF,TGTGCCAGCAGTGGCGGGTACTTAAGCTCTGGAAACACCATATATTTT
-,TRBV5-1,many,TRBJ2-2,CASSLGQGTGELFF,TGCGCCAGCAGCTTGGGTCAGGGGACCGGGGAGCTGTTTTTT
-,TRBV5-5,many,TRBJ1-2,CASSSRQYLYGYTF,TGTGCCAGCAGCTCCAGGCAGTACCTCTATGGCTACACCTTC
-,TRBV9,many,TRBJ2-2,CASSARGAGELFF,TGTGCCAGCAGCGCCCGGGGCGCCGGGGAGCTGTTTTTT
TRBD1,TRBV28,many,TRBJ1-3,CASSFRRGLSGNTIYF,TGTGCCAGCAGTTTCCGAAGGGGGCTCTCTGGAAACACCATATATTTT
-,TRBV29-1,-,TRBJ2-7,CSVASSYEQYF,TGCAGCGTTGCAAGCTCCTACGAGCAGTACTTC
-,TRBV2,many,TRBJ1-2,CASSDRWSGYTF,TGTGCCAGCAGTGATCGATGGAGTGGCTACACCTTC
-,TRBV18,many,TRBJ2-7,CASSPLTGLAYEQYF,TGTGCCAGCTCACCATTGACAGGATTGGCCTACGAGCAGTACTTC
TRBD2,TRBV5-1,-,TRBJ2-1,CASSPRAGGTSNEQFF,TGCGCCAGCAGCCCTCGTGCGGGGGGAACCTCCAATGAGCAGTTCTTC
TRBD1,TRBV5-1,many,TRBJ1-2,CASSRLTGNYGYTF,TGCGCCAGCAGCCGACTGACAGGGAACTATGGCTACACCTTC
TRBD1,TRBV5-6,many,TRBJ1-2,CASSLAGTVNYGYTF,TGTGCCAGCAGCCTGGCCGGGACAGTAAACTATGGCTACACCTTC
TRBD1,TRBV20-1,many,TRBJ2-2,CSAKRDRGAGELFF,TGCAGTGCTAAGCGGGACAGGGGGGCCGGGGAGCTGTTTTTT
-,TRBV7-3,many,TRBJ2-3,CASSLTRDGGDTQYF,TGTGCCAGCAGCTTAACACGGGACGGGGGAGATACGCAGTATTTT
-,TRBV6-5,many,TRBJ1-2,CASSYNREYYGYTF,TGTGCCAGCAGTTACAACAGGGAGTACTATGGCTACACCTTC
-,TRBV5-1,few,TRBJ1-2,CASTDSYGYTF,TGCGCCAGCACCGACAGCTATGGCTACACCTTC
-,TRBV21-1,many,TRBJ2-1,CASSKETRVISEQFF,TGTGCCAGCAGCAAAGAAACCAGGGTTATAAGTGAGCAGTTCTTC
TRBD2,TRBV5-1,few,TRBJ2-2,CASSSRTSGGIPTGELFF,TGCGCCAGCAGCTCCCGGACTAGCGGGGGGATTCCGACCGGGGAGCTGTTTTTT
-,TRBV18,few,TRBJ1-5,CASSLQANQPQHF,TGTGCCAGCTCACTTCAGGCTAATCAGCCCCAGCATTTT
-,TRBV20-1,many,TRBJ1-2,CSARRSYGYTF,TGCAGTGCTAGGCGCAGTTATGGCTACACCTTC
-,TRBV5-1,many,TRBJ2-7,CASSSLRGSYEQYF,TGCGCCAGCAGCTCCCTCAGGGGTTCCTACGAGCAGTACTTC
-,TRBV7-9,many,TRBJ2-7,CASSFRESVYEQYF,TGTGCCAGCAGCTTCAGGGAGTCGGTATACGAGCAGTACTTC
TRBD2,TRBV5-1,-,TRBJ2-7,CASRSSGGPYEQYF,TGCGCCAGCAGGTCTAGCGGGGGACCTTACGAGCAGTACTTC
TRBD1,TRBV5-6,-,TRBJ1-1,CASSLRQGARGTEAFF,TGTGCCAGCAGCTTAAGACAGGGGGCGCGTGGCACTGAAGCTTTCTTT
-,TRBV5-1,many,TRBJ2-2,CASSLDRINTGELFF,TGCGCCAGCAGCTTGGACAGGATTAACACCGGGGAGCTGTTTTTT
-,TRBV20-1,many,TRBJ1-1,CSALRASLEAFF,TGCAGTGCCCTCCGGGCCAGCCTTGAAGCTTTCTTT
-,TRBV6-5,many,TRBJ1-2,CASSQGSGFYGYTF,TGTGCCAGCAGTCAGGGTTCTGGGTTCTATGGCTACACCTTC